One and the same sample provided the 25 T cell receptor beta chains below, sequenced in a study of blood T cell repertoires in COVID-19. The repertoire was sequenced with immunoSEQ multiplex PCR; TCRdb's copy has only in-frame clones and lacks some. Seen here are over 300,000 clones, around 83% observed once, and the top ten hold approximately 1.1%. Specimen: peripheral blood. The receptors stem from a woman between 45 and 65 years old with acute or convalescent COVID-19.

V gene TRBV2 combines with J gene TRBJ1-5; a possible D gene is TRBD1 (6 bases). The V gene lost 8 bases and the J gene lost 2 bases, with 13 bases spanning the gap. In germline, CDR1 is SNHLY, CDR2 FYNNEI. The CDR3 loop spans 14 amino acids. The CDR3, as DNA: TGTGCCAGCGGTAAGGACAGAGGCAATCAGCCCCAGCATTTT. It yields the protein CASGKDRGNQPQHF.

This sequence joins TRBV25-1 and TRBJ2-3, with D perhaps matching TRBD2 (6 bases). Germline V gene data show CDR1 as MGHDK and CDR2 as SYGVNS. This CDR3 is 13 amino acids long. V lost 6 bases and J 1 base, leaving 8 bases between the germline ends. In DNA form, the CDR3 reads TGTGCCAGCAGACTAGCCGGCACAGATACGCAGTATTTT. Protein product: CASRLAGTDTQYF.

The chain uses TRBV19 and TRBJ2-7; D is unresolved. The V and J ends lost 6 bases and 4 bases respectively, with 13 bases between them. CDR1 is LNHDA, CDR2 SQIVND, per germline (reference sequence). This CDR3 is 13 amino acids long. This chain's CDR3 is CASSLGSGYEQYV. In nucleotides, the CDR3 is TGTGCCAGTAGCTTGGGCAGTGGGTACGAGCAGTACGTC.

This clone was seen just once. The chain links TRBV12-3 or TRBV12-4 to TRBJ1-1; D call uncertain. The CDR3 covers 13 residues. V was cut by 3 bases and J by 2 bases, with 7 bases left in between. The CDR3 region is CASSFERNTEAFF. The CDR3 DNA reads as TGTGCCAGCAGTTTCGAGAGAAACACTGAAGCTTTCTTT.

CDR3 amino acids: CASRIQQGLQTQYF. Written as DNA, the CDR3 is TGTGCCAGCCGAATCCAACAGGGTTTGCAGACCCAGTACTTC. The rearrangement links TRBV7-2 to TRBJ2-5; D perhaps matches TRBD1 (6 bases). The V and J ends lost 8 bases and 6 bases respectively, with 19 bases between them. This CDR3 spans 14 amino acids. Germline V gene sequence: CDR1 SGHTA, CDR2 FQGNSA.

The CDR3 spells CASKLAGDTQYF. DNA of the CDR3: TGTGCCAGCAAACTAGCGGGAGATACGCAGTATTTT. The V call is TRBV12-3 or TRBV12-4, the J call TRBJ2-3; 9 bases map to TRBD2. Losses at the gene ends were 7 bases for V and 5 bases for J; bases not matched to a gene: 1. The CDR3 has 12 amino acids.

V is TRBV15 and J is TRBJ1-6; no clear D gene. Trimming left V 3 bases short and J 6 bases short, with 6 bases between. There are 13 residues in the CDR3. Germline V gene sequence: CDR1 LNHNV, CDR2 YYDKDF (reference sequence). The CDR3 nucleotides are TGTGCCACCAGCAGTATCTTTAATTCACCCCTCCACTTT. It encodes CATSSIFNSPLHF.

A single count supports this clone. V usage is TRBV27 and J usage is TRBJ2-3, with D maybe TRBD1 (5 bases). Trimming cost V 2 bases and J 3 bases, with 12 bases left between them. CDR1 and CDR2 from the germline V gene are MNHEY and SMNVEV (reference sequence). The CDR3 has 15 amino acids. As DNA, the CDR3 is TGTGCCAGCAGTTTAAGGGCAGGGTATACAGATACGCAGTATTTT. This sequence encodes CASSLRAGYTDTQYF.

The V and J genes are TRBV6-6 and TRBJ1-2; D remains unclear. The germline gives CDR1 MNHNY, CDR2 SVGAGI (reference sequence). V lost 0 bases, J lost 6 bases, and 11 bases lay in between. This CDR3 has 14 amino acids. The CDR3 reads CASSYSAGINGYTF. CDR3 nucleotides: TGTGCCAGCAGTTACTCGGCAGGTATTAATGGCTACACCTTC.

In regard to this clone: Other DNA variants within this sample encode the same CDR3. This chain uses TRBV15 with TRBJ2-7; D perhaps matches TRBD2 (5 bases). The germline CDR1 and CDR2 sequences are LNHNV and YYDKDF (reference sequence). V was pared by 0 bases and J by 7 bases, with 10 bases between. There are 13 residues in the CDR3. For the CDR3, the DNA is TGTGCCACCAGCAGAGATTTCACGGGAGAGCAGTACTTC. Its protein is CATSRDFTGEQYF. Full variable domain (remainder filled in from reference TRBV15 and TRBJ2-7): DAMVIQNPRYQVTQFGKPVTLSCSQTLNHNVMYWYQQKSSQAPKLLFHYYDKDFNNEADTPDNFQSRRPNTSFCFLDIRSPGLGDTAMYLCATSRDFTGEQYFGPGTRLTVT.

The V call is TRBV11-1, the J call TRBJ2-2, with a weak D call TRBD1 (5 bases). Trimming took 2 bases from V and 0 from J, leaving 10 bases between them. Germline V CDR1 and CDR2: SGHAT, FQDESV (reference sequence). The CDR3 length is 16 residues. In DNA form, the CDR3 reads TGTGCCAGCAGCTTATTTTCAGGGTCGAACACCGGGGAGCTGTTTTTT. This gives the protein CASSLFSGSNTGELFF.

This clone was seen more than once but under ten times. V usage is TRBV5-5 and J usage is TRBJ1-4; possible D gene TRBD1, 6 bases. This CDR3 spans 14 amino acids. The V end was cut by 2 bases, the J end by 5 bases, with 10 bases between. Germline values: CDR1 SGHKS, CDR2 YYEKEE (reference sequence). CDR3 protein: CASSFPGVNEKLFF. As DNA, the CDR3 is TGTGCCAGCAGCTTTCCAGGGGTGAATGAAAAACTGTTTTTT.

This chain joins TRBV21-1 and TRBJ1-5. TRBV21-1 is annotated as a pseudogene. The CDR3 sequence is 17 residues long. CDR3 amino acids: CASPISRGKYSNQPQHF. Here the CDR3 DNA reads TGTGCCAGCCCAATTTCGAGAGGGAAGTATAGCAATCAGCCCCAGCATTTT.

The CDR3 spells CASSLVQINEKLFF. The DNA of the CDR3 is TGTGCCAGCAGCTTGGTTCAGATTAATGAAAAACTGTTTTTT. J is TRBJ1-4 and V is TRBV5-5; no firm D call. The germline V gene has CDR1 SGHKS and CDR2 YYEKEE (reference sequence). Deletions cut 0 bases from V and 4 bases from J, with 7 bases between. The CDR3 length is 14 residues.

The chain has TRBV20-1 and TRBJ2-1, with D unclear. V was clipped by 3 bases and J by 5 bases, with 8 bases between them. Germline-derived CDR1 and CDR2 are DFQATT and SNEGSKA (reference sequence). The CDR3 runs 12 residues. CDR3 in DNA: TGCAGTGCTAGTCTAGTGAACAATGAGCAGTTCTTC. Translation: CSASLVNNEQFF.

The chain couples TRBV6-5 to TRBJ1-5; 10 nucleotides agree with TRBD1. CDR3 length: 15 residues. Germline V gene lookup returns CDR1 MNHEY and CDR2 SVGAGI. V trimming: 6 bases; J trimming: 2 bases; junction bases outside the gene matches: 4. The CDR3 reads CASSAGTGGNQPQHF. The CDR3 DNA reads TGTGCCAGCAGCGCCGGGACAGGGGGCAATCAGCCCCAGCATTTT.

CDR3 sequence: CATSRASGTGVGETQYF. The CDR3 DNA reads as TGTGCCACCAGCAGAGCCTCGGGGACAGGGGTGGGAGAGACCCAGTACTTC. The gene calls are TRBV15 and TRBJ2-5; TRBD1 matches at 10 bases. J lost 4 bases, V lost 1 base, and 9 bases had no gene match. The CDR3 covers 17 residues. The germline V gene encodes CDR1 LNHNV and CDR2 YYDKDF (reference sequence).

This chain joins TRBV11-2 and TRBJ2-7; D might be TRBD1 (5 bases). Deletions cut 0 bases from V and 3 bases from J, with 6 bases between. This CDR3 contains 13 residues. Germline V CDR1 and CDR2: SGHAT, FQNNGV. The CDR3 protein is CASSLDRDYEQYV. CDR3 DNA: TGTGCCAGCAGCTTAGACAGGGACTACGAGCAGTACGTC.

On this clone: At the DNA level, this CDR3 is encoded by other sequences in the same sample as well. V is TRBV6-5 and J is TRBJ1-4; D perhaps matches TRBD1 (5 bases). CDR3 size: 16 residues. Germline loops: CDR1 MNHEY, CDR2 SVGAGI. The V gene lost 0 bases and the J gene lost 7 bases, with 15 bases spanning the gap. CDR3 bases: TGTGCCAGCAGTTACTCGAGCGGGGGGAGTGGTGAAAAACTGTTTTTT. Amino acids: CASSYSSGGSGEKLFF.

This chain joins TRBV30 and TRBJ2-5, with 12 positions matching TRBD1. Per the germline V gene, CDR1 is GTSNPN and CDR2 is SVGIG (reference sequence). This CDR3 spans 14 amino acids. The trim removed 7 bases at V and 4 bases at J, leaving 7 bases unmatched. Here the CDR3 reads CASRDRGPGETQYF. The CDR3, as DNA: TGTGCCTCCAGGGACAGGGGGCCGGGAGAGACCCAGTACTTC. Supplemented by reference TRBV30 and TRBJ2-5, the full variable domain reads SQTIHQWPATLVQPVGSPLSLECTVEGTSNPNLYWYRQAAGRGLQLLFYSVGIGQISSEVPQNLSASRPQDRQFILSSKKLLLSDSGFYLCASRDRGPGETQYFGPGTRLLVL.

The V call is TRBV15, the J call TRBJ2-7; 8 bases are shared with TRBD2. Germline V CDR1 and CDR2: LNHNV, YYDKDF (reference sequence). This CDR3 is built from 14 residues. V trimming: 0 bases; J trimming: 6 bases; junction bases outside the gene matches: 4. The CDR3 DNA sequence: TGTGCCACCAGCAGAGAAGCGGGAGCCCCCGAGCAGTACTTC. Translating gives CATSREAGAPEQYF.

The chain links TRBV6-5 to TRBJ1-4; D unclear. Germline CDR1 is MNHEY and CDR2 is SVGAGI. The CDR3 sequence is 12 residues long. The germline V and J ends were trimmed by 8 bases and 3 bases, with 7 bases remaining between them. DNA of the CDR3: TGTGCCAGCCGCTCGGCTAATGAAAAACTGTTTTTT. This encodes CASRSANEKLFF.

Only a few counts were recorded for this clone. This chain uses TRBV6-6 with TRBJ1-4, with D possibly TRBD1 on 6 matching bases. Germline CDR1 reads MNHNY; CDR2 reads SVGAGI (reference sequence). The CDR3 length is 14 residues. Trimming cost V 5 bases and J 8 bases, with 15 bases left between them. CDR3 amino acids: CASSRTVFREKLFF. For the CDR3, the DNA is TGTGCCAGCAGTAGGACAGTGTTTAGGGAAAAACTGTTTTTT.

This clone was observed once. The chain's CDR3 is CAIRASGDENEQFF. DNA of the CDR3: TGTGCCATCCGTGCCTCTGGAGATGAGAATGAGCAGTTCTTC. The chain uses TRBV10-3 and TRBJ2-1; D remains unclear. This CDR3 has 14 residues. From germline, CDR1 is ENHRY and CDR2 SYGVKD. The V end lost 8 bases, the J end lost 7 bases, and 18 bases lay between the germline ends.

J is TRBJ2-1 and V is TRBV24-1, with TRBD1 identical over 8 bases. Per germline, CDR1 KGHDR and CDR2 SFDVKD. This CDR3 spans 15 amino acids. V was clipped by 5 bases and J by 6 bases; unmatched bases: 8. The CDR3, as DNA: TGTGCCACCAGTGGCGTCGGGACAGGCGCCAATGAGCAGTTCTTC. Its protein is CATSGVGTGANEQFF.